A single count supports the clone carrying this T cell receptor beta chain. No antigen is known for it. This entry belongs to a study of PD-1 blockade in classical Hodgkin lymphoma. Findings and caveats of the study: Patients who began taking nivolumab under 1 year after ASCT were left out.

The CDR3 spans 13 residues. Germline V gene sequence: CDR1 SGHTA, CDR2 FQGNSA. The ends lost 5 bases at V and 3 bases at J; junction bases unmatched: 4. The method was immunoSEQ multiplex PCR; TCRdb's version includes in-frame clones alone and lacks a portion of them. Of tens of thousands of clones detected, around 76% appear once; the ten largest clones hold 10% to 15%. The time point was: cycle 4 day 1 (C4D1), after 5 to 7 weeks of nivolumab. Brentuximab vedotin exposure varied, and every patient relapsed after autologous stem cell transplantation. The receptor comes from a human donor with classical Hodgkin lymphoma. The sequencing here drew on peripheral blood mononuclear cells (PBMCs), taken before the fourth cycle of nivolumab. The chain is built from TRBV7-2 and TRBJ2-7, with TRBD2 matching 7 bases. In nucleotides, the CDR3 is TGTGCCAGCAGCATCGGACTAGTCTACGAGCAGTACTTC. Residues: CASSIGLVYEQYF.